This entry lists 10 T cell receptor beta chains sequenced from one sample in a study of OX40 agonist ivuxolimab in advanced cancers. The table came from immunoSEQ multiplex PCR; TCRdb's copy has only in-frame clones and leaves some out. Of about 60,000 clones listed, about 94% are singletons. Specimen: CD4+ or CD8+ T cells sorted from blood, collected in a trial of the OX40 agonist ivuxolimab. The receptors come from an adult with an advanced solid tumor such as melanoma, head and neck, liver or kidney cancer.

V usage is TRBV5-4 and J usage is TRBJ2-3, with 7 nucleotides matching TRBD1. V trimming: 0 bases; J trimming: 3 bases; junction bases outside the gene matches: 4. Germline V gives CDR1 SGHNT, CDR2 YYREEE (reference sequence). CDR3 length equals 15 residues. The CDR3 bases are TGTGCCAGCAGCTTGGGTGGACAGGAGACAGATACGCAGTATTTT. Translated: CASSLGGQETDTQYF.

The chain recombines TRBV6-5 with TRBJ2-3; the D is unclear. From germline, CDR1 is MNHEY and CDR2 SVGAGI. Deletions cut 9 bases from V and 4 bases from J, with 5 bases between. The CDR3 is 10 amino acids. The CDR3 sequence: CASLADTQYF. Here the CDR3 DNA reads TGTGCCAGTCTCGCAGATACGCAGTATTTT.

This chain joins TRBV19 and TRBJ2-7, with TRBD2 identical over 7 bases. V was clipped by 4 bases and J by 6 bases; unmatched bases: 3. Germline V gene sequence: CDR1 LNHDA, CDR2 SQIVND (reference sequence). This CDR3 is 12 amino acids long. The CDR3 coding sequence is TGTGCCAGTAGTACCACTAGCGCCGAGCAGTACTTC. The encoded protein is CASSTTSAEQYF.

This sequence joins TRBV19 and TRBJ2-5; 14 bases fit TRBD2. CDR1 is LNHDA and CDR2 is SQIVND in the germline V gene (reference sequence). This CDR3 comprises 15 residues. Losses at the gene ends were 8 bases for V and 8 bases for J; bases not matched to a gene: 10. CDR3 amino acids: CASRGLAGESVTQYF. CDR3 nucleotide sequence: TGTGCCAGTCGGGGACTAGCGGGAGAGTCGGTAACCCAGTACTTC.

The chain uses TRBV11-2 and TRBJ2-3; no clear D. The CDR3 is 11 amino acids. Trimming removed 3 bases at V and 2 bases at J, with 0 bases between. Germline CDR1 SGHAT, CDR2 FQNNGV. The DNA of the CDR3 is TGTGCCAGCAGCTTCACAGATACGCAGTATTTT. Translated: CASSFTDTQYF.

V gene TRBV7-9 combines with J gene TRBJ1-4; 9 nucleotides match TRBD1. Germline CDR1 and CDR2: SEHNR and FQNEAQ (reference sequence). The trim removed 5 bases at V and 5 bases at J, leaving 9 bases unmatched. The CDR3 spans 16 residues. CDR3 DNA sequence: TGTGCCAGCAGCCCCGCCGGACAGGGGCAAAATGAAAAACTGTTTTTT. It yields the protein CASSPAGQGQNEKLFF. Based on the CDR3 plus reference TRBV7-9 and TRBJ1-4, the full variable domain is DTGVSQNPRHKITKRGQNVTFRCDPISEHNRLYWYRQTLGQGPEFLTYFQNEAQLEKSRLLSDRFSAERPKGSFSTLEIQRTEQGDSAMYLCASSPAGQGQNEKLFFGSGTQLSVL.

The chain couples TRBV28 to TRBJ2-7; unclear D gene. The V end lost 6 bases, the J end lost 1 base, and 4 bases lay between the germline ends. This CDR3 is 11 amino acids long. The germline V gene encodes CDR1 MDHEN and CDR2 SYDVKM. CDR3 amino acids: CASRSSYEQYF. Written as DNA, the CDR3 is TGTGCCAGCAGAAGTTCCTACGAGCAGTACTTC.

The J gene is TRBJ2-7, the V gene TRBV13; 7 positions match TRBD2. In germline, CDR1 is PRHDT, CDR2 FYEKMQ (reference sequence). The CDR3 has 15 residues. V gave up 5 bases and J gave up 4 bases; unmatched junction bases: 11. CDR3 amino acids: CASSTWGRASYEQYF. The CDR3 DNA sequence: TGTGCCAGCAGCACTTGGGGGAGGGCCTCTTACGAGCAGTACTTC.

This chain links TRBV7-2 with TRBJ2-7, with 7 bases aligning to TRBD1. V dropped 8 bases and J dropped 7; count of bases not matched to a gene: 20. In germline, CDR1 is SGHTA, CDR2 FQGNSA. CDR3 length equals 16 residues. The CDR3 region is CASGDRAINMFSEQYF. As DNA, the CDR3 is TGTGCCAGCGGCGACAGGGCGATAAATATGTTCTCAGAGCAGTACTTC.

The chain employs TRBV28 and TRBJ1-5, with a weak D call TRBD1 (6 bases). V was trimmed by 4 bases and J by 0 bases, leaving 10 bases between them. Germline V CDR1 and CDR2: MDHEN, SYDVKM. The CDR3 is 15 residues long. This chain's CDR3 is CASSSRTDSNQPQHF. The CDR3 DNA sequence: TGTGCCAGCAGTTCCCGGACAGATAGCAATCAGCCCCAGCATTTT.